The clone carrying this T cell receptor (beta chain) was detected only a few times. Its specificity is not known. V was clipped by 6 bases and J by 7 bases, with 15 bases between them. The CDR3 length is 13 residues. CDR1 is MNHNS and CDR2 is SASEGT in the germline V gene. As for treatment: approximately 9-day PBMC culture with coronavirus spike peptide pools or control peptides (ViraFEST assay). The data originate from a study of vaccination and CD4 T cells after COVID-19. Study-wide context: Samples taken post-COVID came a median about 3 months after diagnosis, ranging from 35 to 161. From HCoV-229E, HCoV-OC43, HCoV-NL63 and SARS-CoV-2, overlapping spike peptides were used to stimulate the cells.

With the Oncomine TCR Beta short-read assay, DNA from cultured CD4+ T cells was sequenced. In TCRdb, the PCR reads were re-called with MiXCR into one record per CDR3 protein. The table lists some 10,000 distinct CDR3 sequences, roughly 40% of them singletons, with 34% in the top ten. Material: CD4+ T cells from blood, cultured in vitro. The V call is TRBV6-1, the J call TRBJ1-2, with D tentatively TRBD1 (5 bases). This TCR derives from a human donor who had recovered from COVID-19. The CDR3 here is CASSEAGRGGYTF. CDR3 DNA sequence: TGTGCCAGCAGCGAGGCAGGGCGCGGTGGCTACACCTTC.